This T cell receptor (beta chain) comes out of a study of T cells after yellow fever vaccination. General study points: In FACS-sorted repertoires, abundant clonotypes from the bulk population could appear as contaminants. When the response was secondary, it was weaker but reached its peak faster, day 5 versus 15. Primary-vaccination clones mostly resurfaced post-booster (about 95% CD4, around 88% CD8).

TCR cDNA was made by 5'RACE template switching, adding a universal primer site and UMIs. TCRdb re-called the 5' RACE reads with MiXCR, one entry per CDR3 protein. The sample records about 220,000 distinct CDR3 sequences, approximately 3.2% being singletons. As for this clonotype: Its cognate antigen is unknown.

The sequenced sample was CD4+ T cells sorted from PBMCs, obtained 10 days after the yellow fever booster vaccination. This sequence originates from a man younger than 35 who received the YFV17D yellow fever vaccine.

The CDR3 bases are TGCGCCAGCAGACTGAACACTGAAGCTTTCTTT. This gives the protein CASRLNTEAFF. The chain is built from TRBV5-1 and TRBJ1-1; D uncertain. V lost 5 bases to trimming and J lost 0 bases, with 2 bases between them. CDR1 and CDR2 from the germline V gene are SGHRS and YFSETQ. This CDR3 comprises 11 residues.